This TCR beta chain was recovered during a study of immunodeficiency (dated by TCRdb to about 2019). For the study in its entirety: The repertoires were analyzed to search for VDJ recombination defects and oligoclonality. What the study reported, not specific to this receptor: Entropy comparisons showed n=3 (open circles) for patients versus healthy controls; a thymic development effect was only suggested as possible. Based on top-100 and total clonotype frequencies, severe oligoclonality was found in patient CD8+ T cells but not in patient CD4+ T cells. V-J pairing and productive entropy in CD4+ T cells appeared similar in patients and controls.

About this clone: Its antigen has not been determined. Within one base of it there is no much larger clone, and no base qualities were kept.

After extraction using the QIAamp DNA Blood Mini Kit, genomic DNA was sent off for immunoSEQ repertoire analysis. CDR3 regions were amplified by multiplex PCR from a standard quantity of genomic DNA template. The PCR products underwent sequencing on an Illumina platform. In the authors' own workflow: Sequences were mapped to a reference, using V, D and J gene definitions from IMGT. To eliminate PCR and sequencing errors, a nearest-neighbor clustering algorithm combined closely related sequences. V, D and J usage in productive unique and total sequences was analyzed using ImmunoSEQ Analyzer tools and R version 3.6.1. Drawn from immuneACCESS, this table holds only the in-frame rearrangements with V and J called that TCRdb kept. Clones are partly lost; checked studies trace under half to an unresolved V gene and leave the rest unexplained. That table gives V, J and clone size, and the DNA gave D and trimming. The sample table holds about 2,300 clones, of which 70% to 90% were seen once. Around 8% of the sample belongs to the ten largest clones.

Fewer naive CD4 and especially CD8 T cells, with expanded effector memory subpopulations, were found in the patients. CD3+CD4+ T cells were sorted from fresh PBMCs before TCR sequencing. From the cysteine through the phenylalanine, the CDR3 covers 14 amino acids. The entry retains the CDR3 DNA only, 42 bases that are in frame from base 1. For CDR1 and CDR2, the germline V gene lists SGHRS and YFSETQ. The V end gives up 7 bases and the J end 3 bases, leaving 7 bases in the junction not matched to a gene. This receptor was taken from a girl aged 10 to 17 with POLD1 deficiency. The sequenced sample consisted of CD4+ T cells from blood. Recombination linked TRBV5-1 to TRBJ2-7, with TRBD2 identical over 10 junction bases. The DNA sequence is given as TGCGCCAGCGGGAGGTCTAGCGGGAGCTACGAGCAGTACTTC. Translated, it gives CASGRSSGSYEQYF.